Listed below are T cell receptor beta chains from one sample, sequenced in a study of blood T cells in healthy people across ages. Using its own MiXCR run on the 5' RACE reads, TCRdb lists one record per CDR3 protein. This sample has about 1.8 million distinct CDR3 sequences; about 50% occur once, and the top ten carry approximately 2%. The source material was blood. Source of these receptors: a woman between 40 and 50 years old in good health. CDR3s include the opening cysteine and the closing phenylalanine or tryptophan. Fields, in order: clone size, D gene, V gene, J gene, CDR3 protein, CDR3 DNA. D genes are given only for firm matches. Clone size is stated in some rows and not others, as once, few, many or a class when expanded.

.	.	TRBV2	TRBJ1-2	CASSVGPYYGYTF	TGTGCCAGCAGTGTAGGGCCGTACTATGGCTACACCTTC
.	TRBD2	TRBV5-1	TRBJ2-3	CANSLISGGLTTDTQYF	TGCGCCAACAGCTTGATTAGCGGGGGGCTCACCACAGATACGCAGTATTTT
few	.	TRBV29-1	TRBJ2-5	CSVEAPQETQYF	TGCAGCGTTGAAGCCCCACAAGAGACCCAGTACTTC
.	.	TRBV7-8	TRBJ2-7	CASSLGLGRGHEQYF	TGTGCCAGCAGCTTAGGGCTGGGTCGGGGCCACGAGCAGTACTTC
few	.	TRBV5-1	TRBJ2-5	CASSSRGAGGIGETQYF	TGCGCCAGCAGCTCCCGTGGGGCCGGGGGAATAGGAGAGACCCAGTACTTC
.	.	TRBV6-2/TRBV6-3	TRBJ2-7	CASIDRDFFSEQYF	TGTGCCAGCATCGACCGGGACTTTTTTAGTGAGCAGTACTTC
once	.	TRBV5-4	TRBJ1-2	CASSFRGGNNYGYTF	TGTGCCAGCAGCTTCCGAGGGGGAAATAACTATGGCTACACCTTC
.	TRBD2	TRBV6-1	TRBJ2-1	CASSRTSGQSSYNEQFF	TGTGCCAGCAGCCGAACTAGCGGGCAAAGCTCCTACAATGAGCAGTTCTTC
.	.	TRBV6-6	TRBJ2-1	CASRGPAYNEQFF	TGTGCCAGCAGGGGCCCAGCCTACAATGAGCAGTTCTTC
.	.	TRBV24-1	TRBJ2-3	CATSDFPQGSDTQYF	TGTGCCACCAGTGATTTTCCACAGGGCTCAGATACGCAGTATTTT
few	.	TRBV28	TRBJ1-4	CASSVEGLREKLFF	TGTGCCAGCAGCGTGGAGGGGTTGCGAGAAAAACTGTTTTTT
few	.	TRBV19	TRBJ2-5	CASRNGETQYF	TGTGCCAGTAGGAACGGGGAGACCCAGTACTTC
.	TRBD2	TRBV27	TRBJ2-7	CASKTSGVRNEQYF	TGTGCCAGCAAGACTAGCGGGGTACGGAATGAGCAGTACTTC
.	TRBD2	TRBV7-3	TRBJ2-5	CASSVQAGRETQYF	TGTGCCAGCAGCGTACAAGCGGGGAGAGAGACCCAGTACTTC
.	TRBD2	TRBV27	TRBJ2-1	CASSLRLAGARTMQFF	TGTGCCAGCAGTTTAAGACTAGCGGGGGCCCGAACTATGCAGTTCTTC
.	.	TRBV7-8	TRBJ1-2	CASSLDGLDGYTF	TGTGCCAGCAGCTTAGACGGGTTGGATGGCTACACCTTC
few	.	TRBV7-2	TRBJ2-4	CASSPRVTIAKNIQYF	TGTGCCAGCAGCCCCAGGGTTACTATAGCCAAAAACATTCAGTACTTC
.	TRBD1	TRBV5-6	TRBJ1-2	CASVPGQGRGYTF	TGTGCCAGCGTACCGGGACAGGGACGTGGCTACACCTTC
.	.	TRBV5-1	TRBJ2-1	CASTSLASGTVNNEQFF	TGCGCCAGCACCTCCTTGGCCTCCGGGACGGTTAACAATGAGCAGTTCTTC
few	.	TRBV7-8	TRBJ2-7	CASSRGHENYEQYF	TGTGCCAGCAGCCGGGGACACGAGAACTACGAGCAGTACTTC
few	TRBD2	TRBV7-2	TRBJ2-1	CASSLGGWTSGEVEQFF	TGTGCCAGCAGCTTAGGAGGCTGGACTAGCGGGGAGGTTGAGCAGTTCTTC
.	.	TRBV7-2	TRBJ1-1	CASSLYMDTEAFF	TGTGCCAGCAGCTTGTATATGGACACCGAAGCTTTCTTT
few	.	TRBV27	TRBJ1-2	CASSSTSGAVDYGYTF	TGTGCCAGCAGTTCCACTTCAGGGGCAGTTGACTATGGCTACACCTTC
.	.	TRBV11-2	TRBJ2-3	CASSPRGTSPDTRYF	TGTGCCAGCAGCCCGAGGGGAACATCTCCAGATACGCGGTATTTT
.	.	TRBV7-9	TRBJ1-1	CASSLALSTEAFF	TGTGCCAGCAGCTTAGCGCTTTCGACTGAAGCTTTCTTT
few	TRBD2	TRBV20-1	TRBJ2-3	CSSHPAGGPTDTQYF	TGCAGTTCCCACCCAGCGGGGGGACCCACAGATACGCAGTATTTT